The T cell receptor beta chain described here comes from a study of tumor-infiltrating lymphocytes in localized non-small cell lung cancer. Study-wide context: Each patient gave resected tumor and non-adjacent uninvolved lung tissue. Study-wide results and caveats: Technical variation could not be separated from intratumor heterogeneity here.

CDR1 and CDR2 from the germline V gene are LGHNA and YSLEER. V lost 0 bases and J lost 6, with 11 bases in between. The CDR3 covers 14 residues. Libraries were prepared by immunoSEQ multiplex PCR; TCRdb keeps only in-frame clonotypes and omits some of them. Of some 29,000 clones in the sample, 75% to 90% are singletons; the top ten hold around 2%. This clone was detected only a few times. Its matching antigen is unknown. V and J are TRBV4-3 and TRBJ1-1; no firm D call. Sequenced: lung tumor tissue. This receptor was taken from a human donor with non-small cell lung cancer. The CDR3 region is CASSQDWGEPEAFF. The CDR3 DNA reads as TGCGCCAGCAGCCAAGATTGGGGTGAGCCTGAAGCTTTCTTT.